This is a list of T cell receptor beta chains from one sample in a study of OX40 agonist ivuxolimab in advanced cancers. Only in-frame clones appear in the TCRdb table, and some are missing; sequencing was by immunoSEQ multiplex PCR. This table has under 20,000 clones, 65% to 90% appearing once. This specimen was CD4+ or CD8+ T cells sorted from blood, taken in a trial of the OX40 agonist ivuxolimab. These receptors were obtained from an adult with an advanced solid tumor such as melanoma, head and neck, liver or kidney cancer. The conserved cysteine and the conserved F or W are not part of the CDR3 here.

TRBV4-1,-,ASSPRTSGGYEQY
TRBV4-2,TRBJ2-1,ASSQASGTSGSNEQF
TRBV6-1,TRBJ2-7,ASSIRGAEDEQY
TRBV29-1,TRBJ2-7,SVWGQGLVEQY
TRBV19,TRBJ1-6,ASSTTNSPLH
TRBV30,TRBJ2-1,AWTSGVAPDNEQF
TRBV19,TRBJ1-4,ASSAWTVATNEKLF
TRBV9,TRBJ2-2,ASSPRLAEYTGELF
TRBV28,TRBJ2-1,ASSRYQTGYNEQF
TRBV25-1,TRBJ1-2,ASSEYKGTDYGYT